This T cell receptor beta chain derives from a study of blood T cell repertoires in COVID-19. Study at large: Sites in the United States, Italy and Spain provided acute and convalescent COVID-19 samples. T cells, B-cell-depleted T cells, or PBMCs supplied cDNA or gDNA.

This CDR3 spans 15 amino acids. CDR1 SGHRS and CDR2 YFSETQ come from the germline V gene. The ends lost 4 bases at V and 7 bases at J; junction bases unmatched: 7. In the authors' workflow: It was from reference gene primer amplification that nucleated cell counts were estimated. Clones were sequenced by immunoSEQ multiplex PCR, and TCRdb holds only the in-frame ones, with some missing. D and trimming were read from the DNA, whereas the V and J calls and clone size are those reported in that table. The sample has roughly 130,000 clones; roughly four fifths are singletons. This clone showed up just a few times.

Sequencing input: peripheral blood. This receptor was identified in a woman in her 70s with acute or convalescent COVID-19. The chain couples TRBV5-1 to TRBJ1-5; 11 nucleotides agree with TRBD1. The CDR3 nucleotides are TGCGCCAGCAGCCCGGACGGGACAGGGGGGCAGCCCCAGCATTTT. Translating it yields CASSPDGTGGQPQHF.